The 25 T cell receptor beta chains reported below all come from one sample, sequenced in a study of cytomegalovirus exposure and HLA in healthy donors. Vbeta (60) and Jbeta (13) primers were used in the PCR. Repertoires were generated with immunoSEQ multiplex PCR, while TCRdb's copy carries only in-frame clones and drops some. The sample lists approximately 140,000 clones; 80% were seen once. Sequencing was carried out using PBMCs. The receptors come from a male donor in good health and CMV-seronegative.

The chain joins TRBV7-2 to TRBJ1-2, with 7 positions matching TRBD1. CDR1 and CDR2 from the germline V gene are SGHTA and FQGNSA. The CDR3 extends over 13 amino acids. The V segment lost 7 bases and the J segment 2 bases; nucleotides outside the gene matches: 4. The CDR3 loop reads CASTPGQNYGYTF. The CDR3 DNA sequence: TGTGCCAGCACCCCGGGACAGAACTATGGCTACACCTTC.

This clone was seen a handful of times. V and J are TRBV4-1 and TRBJ1-1, with TRBD1 as a possible D gene (5 bases). The CDR3 length is 14 residues. V was pared by 5 bases and J by 0 bases, with 10 bases between. The germline V gene encodes CDR1 MGHRA and CDR2 YSYEKL. The CDR3 DNA is TGCGCCAGCAGCGTACGGGACTTGAACACTGAAGCTTTCTTT. Translation: CASSVRDLNTEAFF.

The V gene is TRBV11-2, the J gene TRBJ2-1, with D perhaps matching TRBD2 (5 bases). Germline assignment: CDR1 SGHAT and CDR2 FQNNGV. Trimming left V 6 bases short and J 2 bases short, with 11 bases between. This CDR3 is built from 14 residues. CDR3 bases: TGTGCCAGCAGTGAGGGTAGTGCCTACAATGAGCAGTTCTTC. Protein product: CASSEGSAYNEQFF.

The J gene is TRBJ2-7, the V gene TRBV5-1; possibly TRBD2 for D (5 bases). The CDR3 consists of 15 residues. V shed 6 bases and J shed 3 bases, with 19 bases lying between them. Per the germline V gene, CDR1 is SGHRS and CDR2 is YFSETQ. This CDR3 reads CASTTQPTDFYEQYF. The DNA for the CDR3 is TGCGCCAGCACGACACAGCCCACGGACTTCTACGAGCAGTACTTC.

V is TRBV6-4 and J is TRBJ2-5; 7 nucleotides line up with TRBD2. CDR1 is MRHNA, CDR2 SNTAGT, per germline. V lost 4 bases and J lost 3; bases outside the gene matches: 8. The CDR3 is 15 residues long. CDR3: CASSGQMGREETQYF. The CDR3 DNA follows: TGTGCCAGCAGTGGTCAAATGGGGAGGGAAGAGACCCAGTACTTC.

This rearrangement joins TRBV6-1 to TRBJ1-1; 8 bases line up with TRBD1. CDR1 and CDR2 (germline): MNHNS, SASEGT. The ends lost 4 bases at V and 11 bases at J; junction bases unmatched: 6. The CDR3 contains 12 residues. CDR3 protein: CASSGRRGQAFF. The CDR3 DNA reads TGTGCCAGCAGTGGCCGCAGGGGGCAGGCTTTCTTT.

The chain is built from TRBV7-8 and TRBJ2-1; D ambiguous. Deletions cut 0 bases from V and 2 bases from J, with 5 bases between. The V gene's germline CDR1 is SGHVS and CDR2 FQNEAQ. The CDR3 runs 14 residues. Written as DNA, the CDR3 is TGTGCCAGCAGCTTAGCGGCCGCCTACAATGAGCAGTTCTTC. This translates into CASSLAAAYNEQFF. Combining the CDR3 with reference TRBV7-8 and TRBJ2-1 gives the whole variable domain GAGVSQSPRYKVAKRGQDVALRCDPISGHVSLFWYQQALGQGPEFLTYFQNEAQLDKSGLPSDRFFAERPEGSVSTLKIQRTQQEDSAVYLCASSLAAAYNEQFFGPGTRLTVL.

The J gene is TRBJ2-1, the V gene TRBV7-8; 7 bases fit TRBD1. The CDR3 totals 16 residues. Germline V CDR1 and CDR2: SGHVS, FQNEAQ. Trimming took 4 bases from V and 3 from J; bases not matched to a gene: 9. The CDR3 is CASSSYRGIRYNEQFF. For the CDR3, the DNA is TGTGCCAGCAGCTCCTACAGGGGTATTCGCTACAATGAGCAGTTCTTC. Based on the CDR3 plus reference TRBV7-8 and TRBJ2-1, the full variable domain is GAGVSQSPRYKVAKRGQDVALRCDPISGHVSLFWYQQALGQGPEFLTYFQNEAQLDKSGLPSDRFFAERPEGSVSTLKIQRTQQEDSAVYLCASSSYRGIRYNEQFFGPGTRLTVL.

The V call is TRBV28, the J call TRBJ1-5, with D uncertain. Trimming took off 2 bases at V and 2 bases at J, with 7 bases between the two ends. Per the germline V gene, CDR1 is MDHEN and CDR2 is SYDVKM. The CDR3 extends over 14 amino acids. DNA for the CDR3: TGTGCCAGCAGTTTAGAGGCGGGCAATCAGCCCCAGCATTTT. As protein: CASSLEAGNQPQHF.

V is TRBV27 and J is TRBJ2-7; 8 bases map to TRBD1. V shed 7 bases and J 1 base; nucleotides not matched to a gene: 6. This CDR3 is 14 amino acids long. Looked up from germline, CDR1 is MNHEY and CDR2 is SMNVEV (reference sequence). The CDR3, as DNA: TGTGCCAGCACCTCATGGACAGGGTCCTACGAGCAGTACTTC. It specifies CASTSWTGSYEQYF.

This clone appeared a single time. The chain uses TRBV6-1 and TRBJ1-1; D not resolved. The CDR3 is made up of 13 amino acids. Trimming cost V 6 bases and J 1 base, with 9 bases left between them. CDR1 is MNHNS and CDR2 is SASEGT in the germline V gene. The CDR3 here is CASSLLGNTEAFF. As DNA, the CDR3 is TGTGCCAGCAGCTTGCTAGGGAACACTGAAGCTTTCTTT.

This chain connects TRBV10-3 to TRBJ1-3; a possible D gene is TRBD1 (6 bases). V lost 6 bases and J 7 bases, leaving 13 bases between the germline ends. CDR1 is ENHRY, CDR2 SYGVKD, per germline. The CDR3 has 13 residues. This CDR3 is CAISFGQRNTIYF. DNA of the CDR3: TGTGCCATCAGCTTCGGACAGAGGAACACCATATATTTT.

The rearrangement links TRBV19 to TRBJ1-5; 9 bases map to TRBD1. CDR3 length: 15 residues. Per germline, CDR1 LNHDA and CDR2 SQIVND (reference sequence). V shed 6 bases and J 3 bases; nucleotides not matched to a gene: 6. For the CDR3, the DNA is TGTGCCAGTAGCCTCCGGGACAGGGACAATCAGCCCCAGCATTTT. This codes for CASSLRDRDNQPQHF.

This clone was observed once. The J gene is TRBJ1-2, the V gene TRBV11-2; 7 bases fit TRBD1. Losses at the gene ends were 2 bases for V and 6 bases for J; bases not matched to a gene: 6. CDR3 length equals 14 residues. The germline V gene has CDR1 SGHAT and CDR2 FQNNGV. This CDR3 is CASSLQDRENGYTF. The CDR3 coding sequence is TGTGCCAGCAGCTTACAAGACAGGGAAAATGGCTACACCTTC.

The chain is built from TRBV7-3 and TRBJ1-1; D remains unclear. Trimming took off 4 bases at V and 7 bases at J, with 13 bases between the two ends. CDR3 size: 13 residues. Germline CDR1 is SGHTA and CDR2 is FQGTGA. CDR3 region: CASSYRQAGEAFF. In DNA form, the CDR3 reads TGTGCCAGCAGCTACCGGCAGGCGGGTGAAGCTTTCTTT.

The chain combines TRBV18 with TRBJ2-6; TRBD1 might be the D (6 bases). This CDR3 is built from 17 residues. V was cut by 8 bases and J by 2 bases, with 19 bases left in between. Germline V gene sequence: CDR1 KGHSH, CDR2 LQKENI. In DNA, the CDR3 is TGTGCCAGCCCTCTGGAAGCTCAGGGGACTGGGGCCAACGTCCTGACTTTC. This encodes CASPLEAQGTGANVLTF.

The genes are TRBV7-2 and TRBJ1-1, with D maybe TRBD1 (5 bases). Per the germline V gene, CDR1 is SGHTA and CDR2 is FQGNSA. V shed 1 base and J shed 11 bases, with 14 bases lying between them. This CDR3 comprises 13 residues. CDR3 nucleotide sequence: TGTGCCAGCAGCTTAGAGGAGGGACTTGACGCTTTCTTT. Encoded protein: CASSLEEGLDAFF.

The V and J genes are TRBV4-2 and TRBJ1-2; possible D gene TRBD1, 6 bases. Trimming stripped 4 bases from V and 5 bases from J, with 20 bases between. The CDR3 extends over 16 amino acids. The V gene's germline CDR1 is LGHNA and CDR2 YNFKEQ. CDR3 DNA: TGTGCCAGCAGCCCACTGGGGGCCAGGGAGGGATATGGCTACACCTTC. It yields the protein CASSPLGAREGYGYTF.

The genes are TRBV30 and TRBJ1-2; TRBD1 agrees at 7 bases. Trimming at V came to 3 bases and at J to 5 bases, leaving 3 bases not matched to a gene. Germline CDR1 is GTSNPN and CDR2 is SVGIG (reference sequence). This CDR3 spans 12 amino acids. The CDR3 loop is CAWSRGTYGYTF. The DNA for the CDR3 is TGTGCCTGGAGCAGGGGGACGTATGGCTACACCTTC.

This clone was seen once. The chain combines TRBV9 with TRBJ2-6, with TRBD1 matching 8 bases. The CDR3 length is 15 residues. Germline V lookup: CDR1 SGDLS, CDR2 YYNGEE. Unmatched junction bases numbered 2, after V lost 4 bases and J lost 2 bases. The CDR3: CASSSDRAGANVLTF. The CDR3 DNA follows: TGTGCCAGCAGCTCGGACAGGGCTGGGGCCAACGTCCTGACTTTC.

This chain links TRBV5-1 with TRBJ2-3, with D unresolved. The CDR3 sequence is 12 residues long. Germline V gene data show CDR1 as SGHRS and CDR2 as YFSETQ. With 2 bases removed from V and 1 base from J, the gap between germline ends came to 2 bases. Written as DNA, the CDR3 is TGCGCCAGCAGCTTCGGCACAGATACGCAGTATTTT. This gives the protein CASSFGTDTQYF.

This chain joins TRBV18 and TRBJ1-2, with TRBD1 matching 12 bases. The CDR3 has 14 residues. Germline V gene lookup returns CDR1 KGHSH and CDR2 LQKENI. V shed 3 bases and J 6 bases; nucleotides not matched to a gene: 2. The CDR3 reads CASSPGQGADGYTF. The DNA for the CDR3 is TGTGCCAGCTCACCGGGACAGGGGGCGGATGGCTACACCTTC.

This rearrangement joins TRBV5-8 to TRBJ2-7; D may be TRBD2 (6 bases). The germline V gene has CDR1 SGHTS and CDR2 YDEGEE. Trimming pared 7 bases from V and 0 bases from J, leaving 8 bases between. The CDR3 spans 12 residues. The CDR3 bases are TGTGCCAGCCGCGGGGCCTCCTACGAGCAGTACTTC. Translated: CASRGASYEQYF.

The V gene is TRBV28, the J gene TRBJ2-7; tentative D call: TRBD1 (5 bases). CDR3 size: 12 residues. Trimming took 3 bases from V and 9 from J, leaving 12 bases between them. Germline V gene data show CDR1 as MDHEN and CDR2 as SYDVKM. The chain's CDR3 is CASSFPRAAQYF. The CDR3, as DNA: TGTGCCAGCAGTTTCCCCAGGGCGGCGCAGTACTTC.

The genes are TRBV6-5 and TRBJ1-2; D may be TRBD1 (5 bases). There are 11 residues in the CDR3. From germline, CDR1 is MNHEY and CDR2 SVGAGI. Between the trimmed V and J ends, which lost 6 bases and 5 bases, there was a span of 7 bases. In DNA, the CDR3 is TGTGCCAGCAGACGGGGGTATGGCTACACCTTC. Its translation: CASRRGYGYTF.